What follows describes a single TCR beta chain. No antigen is known for it. No base quality values were provided; no much bigger clone lies one nucleotide off. The sample comes from a study of CD8 T cells in Susac syndrome (dated by TCRdb to between 2018 and 2021). Concerning the study at large: Repertoire sequencing was used to test whether CD8+ T cell activation and differentiation in Susac syndrome was antigen driven.

The study at large found these results: The number of individuals in the TCR sequencing and HLA analysis was recognized as being relatively small.

The germline V gene encodes CDR1 SGHAT and CDR2 FQNNGV. The V end gives up 4 bases and the J end 3 bases, leaving 10 bases in the junction not matched to a gene. Reading from cysteine to phenylalanine, the CDR3 counts 16 amino acids. The read is trimmed to its CDR3 DNA, 48 bases read in frame from base 1. RNA was extracted with the RNeasy kit and roughly 0.5 to 1 ug was reverse transcribed using random hexamers. TCR beta CDR3 regions were amplified with the immunoSEQ multiplex PCR assay covering 54 Vbeta and 13 Jbeta segments. Bias from PCR amplification was corrected by using a synthetic template baseline for primer optimization and for computational correction. The paper's data handling went like this. Reads were assigned to V, D and J genes according to IMGT and analyzed in immunoSEQ Analyzer, with only productive sequences retained. Clonality was computed as one minus Shannon entropy normalized by log2 of the number of productive unique sequences. Public and private clones were assessed among the 100 most prevalent clones of each patient and control. Clones were defined as Susac-specific when absent from the healthy and MS cohorts, from fewer than 1,200 published viral clones and from other ImmuneACCESS disease sequences. The public reads were reprocessed in TCRdb via fastp at Q25 and MiXCR, keeping in-frame beta chains. Identical CDR3 protein sequences are pooled into one entry, listed with their most common genes and DNA. The V and J calls follow TCRdb's processing rather than the paper's. Within this sample are about 250,000 distinct CDR3 sequences, with around 95% of them counted one time only. The ten biggest clones cover 0.06% to 0.08% of the sample.

High-throughput TCR beta sequencing profiled peripheral blood CD8+ and CD4+ T cells from healthy donors, Susac syndrome patients and multiple sclerosis patients. Multiple sclerosis controls were treatment-naive patients with stable or active relapsing-remitting disease fulfilling revised McDonald criteria. Bulk CD8+ and CD4+ T cells were purified by magnetic negative isolation, while CD8+ TEMRA cells were enriched using FACS. Blood was collected in EDTA tubes and processed within 24 hours, with PBMCs isolated through density gradient centrifugation. PBMCs intended for TCR sequencing were frozen in liquid nitrogen and were later thawed in a 37 degrees C water bath. The sorted or isolated CD4+, CD8+ and CD8+ TEMRA cells reached a purity of at least 90%.

Sequenced input: CD4+ T cells from PBMCs. This sequence uses TRBV11-2 and TRBJ2-7; the junction holds 9 bases that match TRBD1. The sequence came from a human donor with multiple sclerosis. This receptor has the CDR3 CASSSPQGQGYYEQYF. At the DNA level, the sequence is TGTGCCAGCAGCTCCCCCCAGGGACAGGGCTACTACGAGCAGTACTTC.